The sequence of this T cell receptor (beta chain) was determined in a study of radiation and T cells in renal cell carcinoma. Repertoires were generated with immunoSEQ multiplex PCR, while TCRdb's copy carries only in-frame clones and drops some. The sample has fewer than 20,000 clones, roughly 60% seen once. Worth noting for this clone: Its antigen remains unknown.

Study findings and constraints: Irradiated tumors had higher TCR clonality than control tumors. Compared with controls, irradiated tumors had more, larger dominant CDR3 motifs.

Treatment in this sample: treatment-naive control, cytoreductive nephrectomy. Control tumors came from treatment-naive patients without prior radiation. The sequence was collected from a man in his forties or fifties with renal cell carcinoma. The material sequenced was tumor tissue, taken from a patient whose treatment was nephrectomy without radiotherapy.

The CDR3 nucleotides read TGTGCCAGCAGTTTAGCACCCAGGGGGAACACTGAAGCTTTCTTT. Its protein product is CASSLAPRGNTEAFF. The chain recombines TRBV27 with TRBJ1-1; tentative D call: TRBD1 (6 bases). CDR3 size: 15 residues. Trimming removed 2 bases at V and 1 base at J, with 11 bases between. Germline V lookup: CDR1 MNHEY, CDR2 SMNVEV (reference sequence).